This T cell receptor beta chain was documented in a study of blood T cell repertoires in COVID-19. This table comes from immunoSEQ multiplex PCR, and its TCRdb copy is limited to in-frame clones, with some not included. The data hold some 200,000 clones, with 83% observed a single time. Between the trimmed V and J ends, which lost 1 base and 3 bases, there was a span of 12 bases. This CDR3 region has 16 residues. From germline, CDR1 is SGHDN and CDR2 FVKESK. The source is a woman in her 30s with COVID-19, enrolled during active disease. The rearrangement joins TRBV14 to TRBJ2-2; a weak D match, TRBD1 (5 bases). Sequenced sample: peripheral blood. CDR3 sequence: CASSQAGFADTGELFF. Written as DNA, the CDR3 is TGTGCCAGCAGCCAAGCAGGGTTTGCGGACACCGGGGAGCTGTTTTTT.